These 24 T cell receptor beta chains were all obtained from the same sample, sequenced in a study of CD8+ T cells in alopecia areata. Isolated RNA was reverse transcribed into cDNA used as the sequencing template. Libraries were prepared by immunoSEQ multiplex PCR; TCRdb keeps only in-frame clonotypes and omits some of them. The sample has 150,000 to 200,000 clones; around three fifths are singletons. As to treatment: oral pan-JAK inhibitor, 5-10 mg twice daily. The sequencing here drew on CD4+ T cells sorted from blood, taken at week 24, from a patient treated with tofacitinib. The receptors shown here come from a human donor with alopecia areata.

This clone was picked up one time. The chain couples TRBV11-3 to TRBJ2-5, with D perhaps matching TRBD2 (5 bases). This CDR3 spans 16 amino acids. Germline-derived CDR1 and CDR2 are SGHNT and YENEEA. V lost 1 base, J lost 11 bases, and 23 bases lay in between. CDR3 coding DNA: TGTGCCAGCAGCTTAGCCCCGGGGTCGAGCAAAAGGGAACAGTACTTC. As protein: CASSLAPGSSKREQYF.

J is TRBJ1-6 and V is TRBV11-1; the D is unclear. The germline V gene has CDR1 SGHAT and CDR2 FQDESV (reference sequence). With 6 bases removed from V and 7 bases from J, the gap between germline ends came to 16 bases. This CDR3 is built from 15 residues. DNA of the CDR3: TGTGCCAGCAGATCCAGCCGGTTCCAGAATTCACCCCTCCACTTT. Its protein is CASRSSRFQNSPLHF.

This sequence joins TRBV7-2 and TRBJ1-4, with 9 bases fitting TRBD1. Germline assignment: CDR1 SGHTA and CDR2 FQGNSA. The CDR3 has 14 amino acids. With 5 bases clipped from V and 8 bases from J, the junction kept 6 bases outside the gene matches. This CDR3 is CASSRDRAREKLFF. The CDR3 DNA reads TGTGCCAGCAGCCGGGACAGGGCTAGGGAAAAACTGTTTTTT.

V gene TRBV11-2 combines with J gene TRBJ2-1; D remains unclear. CDR1 is SGHAT and CDR2 is FQNNGV in the germline V gene. The V end was cut by 5 bases, the J end by 8 bases, with 10 bases between. The CDR3 loop spans 12 amino acids. This CDR3 is CASSTLGDEQFF. CDR3 nucleotides: TGTGCCAGCAGCACATTAGGCGATGAGCAGTTCTTC.

This clone was observed at least ten times. V is TRBV29-1 and J is TRBJ1-1, with 8 bases fitting TRBD1. The germline V gene has CDR1 SQVTM and CDR2 ANQGSEA. The CDR3 loop spans 12 amino acids. V lost 7 bases to trimming and J lost 4 bases; unmatched junction nucleotides: 5. Written as DNA, the CDR3 is TGCAGCGCTGGACAGGGTGTCACTGAAGCTTTCTTT. Its protein product is CSAGQGVTEAFF.

This clone came up a few times. V usage is TRBV19 and J usage is TRBJ1-5, with 7 bases aligning to TRBD1. Germline assignment: CDR1 LNHDA and CDR2 SQIVND (reference sequence). The CDR3 extends over 15 amino acids. The trim removed 6 bases at V and 0 bases at J, leaving 5 bases unmatched. The CDR3 sequence is CASSRDSNSNQPQHF. The DNA of the CDR3 is TGTGCCAGTAGCCGGGACAGTAATAGCAATCAGCCCCAGCATTTT.

This chain links TRBV9 with TRBJ2-5; TRBD2 aligns across 7 bases. Germline lookup yields CDR1 SGDLS and CDR2 YYNGEE. This CDR3 contains 13 residues. With V trimmed by 2 bases and J by 7 bases, 5 bases remained unmatched. The CDR3 DNA reads as TGTGCCAGCAGCGTTGGCGGGAGCGGGACCCAGTACTTC. Amino acid sequence: CASSVGGSGTQYF.

Of note for this clone: Within the sample, other DNA sequences also encode this same CDR3. The rearrangement uses TRBV9 and TRBJ2-3; D gene unclear. Looked up from germline, CDR1 is SGDLS and CDR2 is YYNGEE. The V gene lost 0 bases and the J gene lost 3 bases, with 2 bases spanning the gap. The length of the CDR3 is 12 residues. The CDR3 spells CASSVVTDTQYF. In DNA form, the CDR3 reads TGTGCCAGCAGCGTAGTAACAGATACGCAGTATTTT.

The genes are TRBV29-1 and TRBJ2-7, with D unclear. Per the germline V gene, CDR1 is SQVTM and CDR2 is ANQGSEA. This CDR3 contains 13 residues. Trimming pared 1 base from V and 0 bases from J, leaving 7 bases between. In DNA, the CDR3 is TGCAGCGTTGAAGGGCATAACTCCTACGAGCAGTACTTC. Encoded protein: CSVEGHNSYEQYF.

The chain couples TRBV4-3 to TRBJ1-2, with D maybe TRBD1 (5 bases). Trimming pared 0 bases from V and 4 bases from J, leaving 18 bases between. There are 17 residues in the CDR3. Germline V gives CDR1 LGHNA, CDR2 YSLEER. CDR3 nucleotides: TGCGCCAGCAGCCAAGAGATACAGGTACACGGAGGCTATGGCTACACCTTC. It translates to CASSQEIQVHGGYGYTF.

The chain employs TRBV7-3 and TRBJ2-3; the D gene is possibly TRBD2 (5 bases). Germline CDR1 is SGHTA and CDR2 is FQGTGA. Trimming stripped 0 bases from V and 3 bases from J, with 7 bases between. This CDR3 spans 14 amino acids. The CDR3 DNA sequence: TGTGCCAGCAGCTTAACATCGGGGACAGATACGCAGTATTTT. It encodes CASSLTSGTDTQYF.

This chain links TRBV29-1 with TRBJ2-2; weak D call: TRBD1 (6 bases). The V gene lost 2 bases and the J gene lost 7 bases, with 11 bases spanning the gap. The V gene's germline CDR1 is SQVTM and CDR2 ANQGSEA. The CDR3 totals 13 residues. The CDR3 DNA is TGCAGCGTTGAAAAGGGGGTGGACGGGGAGCTGTTTTTT. It yields the protein CSVEKGVDGELFF.

The chain recombines TRBV19 with TRBJ1-5; perhaps TRBD1 as D (5 bases). Germline lookup yields CDR1 LNHDA and CDR2 SQIVND (reference sequence). The CDR3 extends over 13 amino acids. Trimming shortened V by 0 bases and J by 13 bases, and 13 bases separated the two germline ends. Here the CDR3 reads CASSIDVRQGQHF. CDR3 DNA: TGTGCCAGTAGTATAGATGTACGCCAGGGTCAGCATTTT.

The CDR3 region is CSVSLAGASTGELFF. Written as DNA, the CDR3 is TGCAGCGTTTCACTAGCGGGGGCCTCCACCGGGGAGCTGTTTTTT. V gene TRBV29-1 combines with J gene TRBJ2-2; 11 bases match TRBD2. This CDR3 region has 15 residues. Per the germline V gene, CDR1 is SQVTM and CDR2 is ANQGSEA. Trimming removed 5 bases from V and 4 bases from J; junction bases left unmatched: 6.

V usage is TRBV11-2 and J usage is TRBJ1-1; no clear D. This CDR3 region has 13 residues. V lost 4 bases and J lost 10, with 16 bases in between. Germline V gene lookup returns CDR1 SGHAT and CDR2 FQNNGV. CDR3 in amino acids: CASSSPLLAGAFF. The CDR3 DNA is TGTGCCAGCAGCTCCCCTCTCCTAGCTGGAGCTTTCTTT. Full variable domain (outside the CDR3, taken from reference TRBV11-2 and TRBJ1-1): EAGVAQSPRYKIIEKRQSVAFWCNPISGHATLYWYQQILGQGPKLLIQFQNNGVVDDSQLPKDRFSAERLKGVDSTLKIQPAKLEDSAVYLCASSSPLLAGAFFGQGTRLTVV.

The J gene is TRBJ1-6, the V gene TRBV30; D is unresolved. The CDR3 has 12 amino acids. Germline V gene sequence: CDR1 GTSNPN, CDR2 SVGIG (reference sequence). Trimming pared 3 bases from V and 6 bases from J, leaving 6 bases between. CDR3 coding DNA: TGTGCCTGGAGGAAGTTTAATTCACCCCTCCACTTT. Protein: CAWRKFNSPLHF.

The chain employs TRBV7-9 and TRBJ1-2, with 7 bases that match TRBD1. The V segment lost 0 bases and the J segment 2 bases; nucleotides outside the gene matches: 3. Germline CDR1 reads SEHNR; CDR2 reads FQNEAQ (reference sequence). This CDR3 is 15 amino acids long. CDR3 sequence (DNA): TGTGCCAGCAGCTTAGCTCGGGGACAGAACTATGGCTACACCTTC. It is translated as CASSLARGQNYGYTF.

This clone was counted only a few times. DNA for the CDR3: TGTGCCAGCAGCTCCAGCGGAGTTTATAACTATGGCTACACCTTC. This codes for CASSSSGVYNYGYTF. This rearrangement joins TRBV5-6 to TRBJ1-2, with D unclear. The CDR3 is made up of 15 amino acids. Germline V gene data show CDR1 as SGHDT and CDR2 as YYEEEE. The ends were cut back, 3 bases at V and 1 base at J, with 13 bases in the middle. Variable domain in full (rest from reference TRBV5-6 and TRBJ1-2): DAGVTQSPTHLIKTRGQQVTLRCSPKSGHDTVSWYQQALGQGPQFIFQYYEEEERQRGNFPDRFSGHQFPNYSSELNVNALLLGDSALYLCASSSSGVYNYGYTFGSGTRLTVV.

This clone appeared a few times. The CDR3 loop reads CASSLDERGHTEAFF. Here the CDR3 DNA reads TGTGCCAGCAGCTTAGATGAGAGGGGACACACTGAAGCTTTCTTT. This chain joins TRBV11-2 and TRBJ1-1; possibly TRBD1 for D (5 bases). The V gene's germline CDR1 is SGHAT and CDR2 FQNNGV. V was trimmed by 0 bases and J by 3 bases, leaving 11 bases between them. The CDR3 covers 15 residues.

J is TRBJ2-3 and V is TRBV7-3; maybe TRBD2 (7 bases). The V gene lost 3 bases and the J gene lost 6 bases, with 10 bases spanning the gap. Per germline, CDR1 SGHTA and CDR2 FQGTGA. This CDR3 comprises 13 residues. This chain's CDR3 is CASSFGGADTQYF. Written as DNA, the CDR3 is TGTGCCAGCAGCTTTGGGGGGGCGGATACGCAGTATTTT.

Notes on this clone: The same CDR3 is also encoded by other DNA sequences in this sample. The CDR3 loop is CAWRRDSYEQYF. In DNA, the CDR3 is TGTGCCTGGCGACGGGACTCCTACGAGCAGTACTTC. The rearrangement joins TRBV30 to TRBJ2-7; TRBD2 is a possible D gene (5 bases). Germline-derived CDR1 and CDR2 are GTSNPN and SVGIG (reference sequence). The ends were cut back, 5 bases at V and 0 bases at J, with 8 bases in the middle. The CDR3 contains 12 residues.

The chain has TRBV7-9 and TRBJ1-2, with D possibly being TRBD1 (5 bases). CDR1 SEHNR and CDR2 FQNEAQ come from the germline V gene (reference sequence). The CDR3 sequence is 16 residues long. Trimming removed 0 bases at V and 1 base at J, with 12 bases between. The CDR3 nucleotides read TGTGCCAGCAGCTTAGCTAGCCGGGGACTTAACTATGGCTACACCTTC. Translating it yields CASSLASRGLNYGYTF. The full variable domain, with the rest looked up from reference TRBV7-9 and TRBJ1-2, is DTGVSQNPRHKITKRGQNVTFRCDPISEHNRLYWYRQTLGQGPEFLTYFQNEAQLEKSRLLSDRFSAERPKGSFSTLEIQRTEQGDSAMYLCASSLASRGLNYGYTFGSGTRLTVV.

The gene calls are TRBV29-1 and TRBJ1-3; no clear D. The CDR3 is 12 amino acids. The ends were cut back, 4 bases at V and 4 bases at J, with 8 bases in the middle. The germline V gene has CDR1 SQVTM and CDR2 ANQGSEA. The CDR3: CSVASGGNTIYF. CDR3 in DNA: TGCAGCGTTGCGTCCGGGGGAAACACCATATATTTT. The full variable domain, with the rest looked up from reference TRBV29-1 and TRBJ1-3, is SAVISQKPSRDICQRGTSLTIQCQVDSQVTMMFWYRQQPGQSLTLIATANQGSEATYESGFVIDKFPISRPNLTFSTLTVSNMSPEDSSIYLCSVASGGNTIYFGEGSWLTVV.

This clone has just a few counts. This chain links TRBV27 with TRBJ1-1; D not resolved. V lost 10 bases and J 0 bases, leaving 12 bases between the germline ends. The CDR3 loop spans 13 amino acids. Germline CDR1 MNHEY, CDR2 SMNVEV (reference sequence). The CDR3 protein is CATQLSLNTEAFF. The CDR3, as DNA: TGTGCCACCCAGCTCAGTCTGAACACTGAAGCTTTCTTT.